A single sample is the source of the 29 T cell receptor beta chains below, sequenced in a study of metastatic and nonmetastatic thyroid tumors. Until they underwent thyroid surgery, no patient had received any treatment. TCRdb re-called the PCR reads through MiXCR. The repertoire holds tens of thousands of clones, with about 32% as singletons. Material for sequencing was blood. The source of these receptors is a female donor with papillary thyroid cancer or a benign thyroid nodule (not recorded which). Some clones in this sample may be carry-over from other donors' samples.

There are many counts of this clone. The V call is TRBV5-1, the J call TRBJ2-7; D gene ambiguous. This CDR3 region has 15 residues. Germline CDR1 reads SGHRS; CDR2 reads YFSETQ. V was clipped by 4 bases and J by 0 bases, with 14 bases between them. The CDR3 spells CASSLQQRSSYEQYF. CDR3 DNA sequence: TGCGCCAGCAGCCTTCAACAGAGGAGCTCCTACGAGCAGTACTTC.

This clone was counted many times. CDR3 nucleotides: TGCGCCAGCAGCAAGGACAGGACCTACGAGCAGTACTTC. It is translated as CASSKDRTYEQYF. The chain employs TRBV10-1 and TRBJ2-7; 7 bases match TRBD1. V lost 6 bases, J lost 2 bases, and 4 bases stayed unmatched. Germline assignment: CDR1 WNHNN and CDR2 SYGVQD (reference sequence). The CDR3 sequence is 13 residues long.

With regard to this clone: At one of its ends the junction is not consistent with the germline gene, which may arise from a read error. The chain employs TRBV28 and TRBJ2-3; D remains ambiguous. The CDR3 is 18 amino acids. Germline V gene lookup returns CDR1 MDHEN and CDR2 SYDVKM. The CDR3 nucleotides are TGTGCCAGCAGTTTATTCCGTGTTACACCTCAACTCACAGATACGCAGTTTTTT. Its protein is CASSLFRVTPQLTDTQFF.

In its sample, this clone was seen many times. The chain is built from TRBV20-1 and TRBJ2-1; D gene uncertain. Germline CDR1 DFQATT, CDR2 SNEGSKA (reference sequence). The length of the CDR3 is 14 residues. V lost 1 base to trimming and J lost 7 bases, with 14 bases between them. The DNA for the CDR3 is TGCAGTGCTAGAGGGGCCAGCGTATGGAATGAGCAGTTCTTC. Translation: CSARGASVWNEQFF.

This clone was counted at least ten times. The CDR3 DNA reads as TGTGCCTGGAGGTCACAGTACAATCAGCCCCAGCATTTT. Protein product: CAWRSQYNQPQHF. The chain links TRBV30 to TRBJ1-5, with unresolved D. Germline V gene lookup returns CDR1 GTSNPN and CDR2 SVGIG (reference sequence). V gave up 3 bases and J gave up 3 bases, with 9 bases separating them. The CDR3 extends over 13 amino acids.

This clone came up many times. The chain is built from TRBV30 and TRBJ1-6; D is perhaps TRBD1 (6 bases). The germline CDR1 and CDR2 sequences are GTSNPN and SVGIG (reference sequence). V gave up 0 bases and J gave up 0 bases, with 21 bases separating them. This CDR3 region has 20 residues. The CDR3: CAWSVYQGRSPSSYNSPLHF. The CDR3 DNA is TGTGCCTGGAGTGTATACCAGGGGCGCTCCCCAAGCTCCTATAATTCACCCCTCCACTTT.

Note on this clone: This sample also contains other DNA sequences that code for the same CDR3. This chain uses TRBV2 with TRBJ2-5; 12 nucleotides agree with TRBD2. Germline V lookup: CDR1 SNHLY, CDR2 FYNNEI. J lost 5 bases, V lost 3 bases, and 7 bases had no gene match. The CDR3 consists of 16 residues. DNA for the CDR3: TGTGCCAGCAGTGACCTTAGACTAGCGGGAGTGGAGACCCAGTACTTC. Protein product: CASSDLRLAGVETQYF.

This chain uses TRBV4-3 with TRBJ2-1; a possible D gene is TRBD2 (5 bases). The germline CDR1 and CDR2 sequences are LGHNA and YSLEER. V gave up 1 base and J gave up 3 bases, with 10 bases separating them. CDR3 length: 15 amino acids. The CDR3 nucleotides read TGCGCCAGCAGCCAAGGCCGGGGTGTCTACAATGAGCAGTTCTTC. Amino acids: CASSQGRGVYNEQFF.

This clone was seen at least ten times. The chain has TRBV14 and TRBJ1-1; D gene unclear. This CDR3 has 14 amino acids. The germline V gene encodes CDR1 SGHDN and CDR2 FVKESK. Trimming left V 0 bases short and J 6 bases short, with 11 bases between. CDR3 coding DNA: TGTGCCAGCAGCCAAGACTGGCCAGCTCCTGAAGCTTTCTTT. Amino acid sequence: CASSQDWPAPEAFF.

This clone occurred a few times. This chain joins TRBV14 and TRBJ1-2, with 8 bases identical to TRBD1. Germline assignment: CDR1 SGHDN and CDR2 FVKESK. After removal of 3 bases from V and 7 bases from J, the junction contained 1 base not matched to a gene. This CDR3 contains 12 residues. This chain's CDR3 is CASSQDRVGYTF. For the CDR3, the DNA is TGTGCCAGCAGCCAGGACAGGGTTGGCTACACCTTC.

Remarks on this clone: Because it lacks the conserved phenylalanine or tryptophan at the end, this CDR3 is likely a read error. It is unclear where the CDR3 begins or ends on the DNA, so no DNA is shown, and the CDR3 is as TCRdb lists it. This CDR3 is CASSAGASGHTLYL. This sequence joins TRBV6-1 and TRBJ1-3; the D call of TRBD1 is as the table states it, not checked on the DNA. The CDR3 comprises 14 residues, both ends counted. Germline V gene data show CDR1 as MNHNS and CDR2 as SASEGT.

As regards this clone: A much larger clone differs by one base, so this may be a read error. Other DNA sequences in the same sample also yield this CDR3. The chain is built from TRBV19 and TRBJ2-1, with D tentatively TRBD1 (5 bases). The germline CDR1 and CDR2 sequences are LNHDA and SQIVND (reference sequence). The length of the CDR3 is 16 residues. CDR3 nucleotide sequence: TGTGCCAGTAGTACAGGGAACCCTGGATCCTACAGTGAGCAGTTCTTC. Its protein is CASSTGNPGSYSEQFF.

The chain carries TRBV3-1 and TRBJ2-7, with TRBD2 identical over 7 bases. Germline CDR1 reads LGHDT; CDR2 reads YNNKEL (reference sequence). V lost 4 bases, J lost 2 bases, and 5 bases stayed unmatched. The CDR3 is made up of 14 amino acids. DNA of the CDR3: TGTGCCAGCAGCCCCTGGGGGGGAACCTACGAGCAGTACTTC. Residues: CASSPWGGTYEQYF.

In its sample, this clone was seen a few times. This chain connects TRBV7-9 to TRBJ2-3; D is ambiguous. V was cut by 3 bases and J by 3 bases, with 4 bases left in between. CDR1 SEHNR and CDR2 FQNEAQ come from the germline V gene (reference sequence). The CDR3 sequence is 12 residues long. CDR3 nucleotides: TGTGCCAGCAGCTTTCTGACAGATACGCAGTATTTT. Translation: CASSFLTDTQYF.

V usage is TRBV20-1 and J usage is TRBJ1-5, with 9 bases matching TRBD1. V lost 6 bases to trimming and J lost 6 bases; unmatched junction nucleotides: 6. Germline CDR1 is DFQATT and CDR2 is SNEGSKA (reference sequence). This CDR3 is built from 13 residues. CDR3 sequence: CSAGGTGFQPQHF. CDR3 DNA sequence: TGCAGTGCAGGCGGGACAGGGTTTCAGCCCCAGCATTTT.

This clone has ten or more counts. The chain has TRBV6-4 and TRBJ2-1, with 12 bases matching TRBD1. The germline gives CDR1 MRHNA, CDR2 SNTAGT. CDR3 size: 14 residues. V gave up 6 bases and J gave up 9 bases; unmatched junction bases: 6. CDR3 region: CASSRDRGQSEQFF. In nucleotides, the CDR3 is TGTGCCAGCAGCCGGGACAGGGGGCAAAGTGAGCAGTTCTTC.

This clone was recorded at least ten times. The chain links TRBV2 to TRBJ1-2, with D uncertain. V was pared by 11 bases and J by 4 bases, with 14 bases between. The CDR3 covers 12 residues. Germline V gene lookup returns CDR1 SNHLY and CDR2 FYNNEI. Here the CDR3 DNA reads TGTGCCCGCAAGTCCTGGCCCTATGGCTACACCTTC. Residues: CARKSWPYGYTF.

This clone was detected a few times. The chain recombines TRBV12-3 or TRBV12-4 with TRBJ2-1, with 7 bases identical to TRBD1. CDR3 length: 14 amino acids. V dropped 7 bases and J dropped 7; count of bases not matched to a gene: 10. The CDR3 here is CASIPRDRENEQFF. The DNA of the CDR3 is TGTGCCAGCATTCCCCGGGACAGAGAGAATGAGCAGTTCTTC.

By sample share, this clone is medium-sized. The rearrangement uses TRBV30 and TRBJ1-2; no definite D call. This CDR3 has 11 residues. Germline V gene data show CDR1 as GTSNPN and CDR2 as SVGIG (reference sequence). Trimming pared 6 bases from V and 6 bases from J, leaving 11 bases between. This CDR3 reads CACKSGNGYTF. The CDR3 bases are TGTGCCTGCAAAAGTGGAAATGGCTACACCTTC.

Many counts were recorded for this clone. This chain links TRBV5-1 with TRBJ2-5; D remains ambiguous. The ends were cut back, 2 bases at V and 2 bases at J, with 13 bases in the middle. The CDR3 spans 15 residues. Germline V CDR1 and CDR2: SGHRS, YFSETQ. The CDR3 loop reads CASSLTSITQETQYF. The DNA for the CDR3 is TGCGCCAGCAGCTTAACCTCAATTACTCAAGAGACCCAGTACTTC.

This clone was found many times. The CDR3 reads CRRDFGTEAFF. The CDR3 nucleotides are TGCAGGAGGGATTTTGGCACTGAAGCTTTCTTT. The gene calls are TRBV20-1 and TRBJ1-1; no firm D call. This CDR3 comprises 11 residues. Germline CDR1 reads DFQATT; CDR2 reads SNEGSKA (reference sequence).

Regarding this clone: A read error may account for a junction end that differs from germline. This rearrangement joins TRBV12-3 or TRBV12-4 to TRBJ1-6; no clear D. The CDR3 is 13 amino acids. CDR3 in DNA: TGTGCCACCAGTCCCATTTATAATACACCCCTCCACTTT. This gives the protein CATSPIYNTPLHF.

This clone was seen ten or more times. The chain is built from TRBV6-2 or TRBV6-3 and TRBJ2-1; TRBD2 aligns across 12 bases. The J segment lost 7 bases and the V segment lost 6 bases, leaving 16 bases of the junction unmatched. Germline-derived CDR1 and CDR2 are MNHEY and SVGEGT. The CDR3 is made up of 18 amino acids. The CDR3 protein is CASSAQGTLAGGQNEQFF. The CDR3, as DNA: TGTGCCAGCAGCGCCCAGGGGACTCTAGCGGGAGGGCAGAATGAGCAGTTCTTC.

About this clone: At one end the junction does not follow the germline gene, possibly because of a read error. The chain has TRBV7-9 and TRBJ1-2, with D tentatively TRBD1 (6 bases). This CDR3 region has 13 residues. Per the germline V gene, CDR1 is SEHNR and CDR2 is FQNEAQ (reference sequence). In nucleotides, the CDR3 is TGTGCCCGCAGCCCGGACAGCAGGGACTCCTCCACCTTC. This codes for CARSPDSRDSSTF. Complete variable domain (other parts from reference TRBV7-9 and TRBJ1-2): DTGVSQNPRHKITKRGQNVTFRCDPISEHNRLYWYRQTLGQGPEFLTYFQNEAQLEKSRLLSDRFSAERPKGSFSTLEIQRTEQGDSAMYLCARSPDSRDSSTFGSGTRLTVV.

Notes on this clone: The germline gene is not matched at one end of the junction; a read error may be the cause. The chain has TRBV6-1 and TRBJ2-7, with 12 nucleotides matching TRBD2. Germline loops: CDR1 MNHNS, CDR2 SASEGT. The CDR3 is 14 residues long. In DNA, the CDR3 is TGTGCCAGCAGTCTAGCGGGAGGGCCCTACGATCAGTACTTC. Amino acids: CASSLAGGPYDQYF.

This clone was seen more than once but under ten times. The V call is TRBV12-3 or TRBV12-4, the J call TRBJ2-7; perhaps TRBD1 as D (5 bases). V lost 2 bases and J 5 bases, leaving 13 bases between the germline ends. The CDR3 extends over 14 amino acids. The CDR3 region has the DNA TGTGCCAGCAGTTTATCTTCTCAGGGCCACGAGCAGTACTTC. It is translated as CASSLSSQGHEQYF.

This clone has ten or more counts. This chain joins TRBV7-2 and TRBJ2-1; 11 nucleotides align to TRBD2. The junction had 4 bases not matched to a gene; V was cut back by 5 bases and J by 1 base. CDR3 size: 16 residues. Germline values: CDR1 SGHTA, CDR2 FQGNSA. The CDR3 is CASSVLAGGSYNEQFF. The CDR3 DNA sequence: TGTGCCAGCAGCGTCCTAGCGGGAGGATCCTACAATGAGCAGTTCTTC.

This clone has ten or more counts. The chain recombines TRBV4-2 with TRBJ2-7; 13 nucleotides agree with TRBD2. The CDR3 is 15 amino acids. Germline loops: CDR1 LGHNA, CDR2 YNFKEQ. With V trimmed by 2 bases and J by 5 bases, 3 bases remained unmatched. CDR3: CASSQSTSGRDEQYF. DNA for the CDR3: TGTGCCAGCAGCCAATCAACTAGCGGGAGGGACGAGCAGTACTTC.

This clone has at least ten counts. V usage is TRBV7-2 and J usage is TRBJ2-5; possibly TRBD1 or TRBD2 for D (5 bases each). The CDR3 has 14 amino acids. V dropped 3 bases and J dropped 4 bases, with 12 bases sitting between them. CDR1 and CDR2 (germline): SGHTA, FQGNSA. Here the CDR3 reads CASSFMPGRETQYF. The CDR3 DNA is TGTGCCAGCAGCTTCATGCCAGGGAGAGAGACCCAGTACTTC.